The clone carrying this TCR beta chain was counted a few times. TCRdb's copy holds only in-frame clones and misses some; the assay was immunoSEQ multiplex PCR. Among about 160,000 clones, approximately 94% were seen once, and the ten largest hold around 9.3%. The data are from a study of control samples from healthy donors and cancer patients. V was cut by 1 base and J by 5 bases, with 6 bases left in between. The CDR3 contains 13 residues. Germline-derived CDR1 and CDR2 are MGHRA and YSYEKL. Source material: blood. The TCR was taken from a woman between 35 and 50 years old in good health. The chain recombines TRBV4-1 with TRBJ1-5; D gene unclear. The CDR3 loop reads CASSQGLDQPQHF. As DNA, the CDR3 is TGCGCCAGCAGCCAAGGCCTAGATCAGCCCCAGCATTTT.